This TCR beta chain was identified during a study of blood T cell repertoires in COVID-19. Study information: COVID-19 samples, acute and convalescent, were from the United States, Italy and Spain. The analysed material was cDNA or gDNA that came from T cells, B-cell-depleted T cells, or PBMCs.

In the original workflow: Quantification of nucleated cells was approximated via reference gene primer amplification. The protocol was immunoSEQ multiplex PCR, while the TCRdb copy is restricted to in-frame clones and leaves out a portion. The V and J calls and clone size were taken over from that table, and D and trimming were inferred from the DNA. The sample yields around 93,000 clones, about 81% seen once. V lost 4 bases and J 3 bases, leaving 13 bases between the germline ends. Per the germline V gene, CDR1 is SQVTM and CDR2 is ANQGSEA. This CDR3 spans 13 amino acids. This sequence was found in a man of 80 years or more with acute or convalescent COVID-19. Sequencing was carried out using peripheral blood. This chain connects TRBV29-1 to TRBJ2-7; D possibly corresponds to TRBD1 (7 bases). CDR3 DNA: TGCAGCGTTGCGGAGGGACAGAACTACGAGCAGTACTTC. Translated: CSVAEGQNYEQYF.